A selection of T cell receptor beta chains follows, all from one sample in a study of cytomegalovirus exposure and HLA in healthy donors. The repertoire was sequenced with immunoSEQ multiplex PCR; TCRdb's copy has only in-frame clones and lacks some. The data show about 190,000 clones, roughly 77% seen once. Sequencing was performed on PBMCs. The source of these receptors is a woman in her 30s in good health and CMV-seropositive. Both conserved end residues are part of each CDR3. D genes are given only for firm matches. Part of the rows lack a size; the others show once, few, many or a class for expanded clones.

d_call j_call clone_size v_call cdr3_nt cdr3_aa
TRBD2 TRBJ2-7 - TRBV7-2 TGTGCCAGCCACGGGGGGGGATACTCCTACGAGCAGTACTTC CASHGGGYSYEQYF
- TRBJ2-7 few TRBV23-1 TGCGCCAGCAGTCAATCGGGCAGGGTGAGCTCCTACGAGCAGTACTTC CASSQSGRVSSYEQYF
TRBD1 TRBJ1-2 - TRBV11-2 TGTGCCAGCAGCCGTCCCGGGACAGGCAACTATGGCTACACCTTC CASSRPGTGNYGYTF
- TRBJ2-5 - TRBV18 TGTGCCAGCTCACCACGGCCAGAGGAGGAGACCCAGTACTTC CASSPRPEEETQYF
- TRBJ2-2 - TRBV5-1 TGCGCCAGCAGCCGGCGGGTTGACACCGGGGAGCTGTTTTTT CASSRRVDTGELFF
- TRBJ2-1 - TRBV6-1 TGTGCCAGCAGTGAAGCGGGCTACTCCTACAATGAGCAGTTCTTC CASSEAGYSYNEQFF
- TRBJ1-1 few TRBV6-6 TGTGCCAGCACCAAAACAGAGAACACTGAAGCTTTCTTT CASTKTENTEAFF
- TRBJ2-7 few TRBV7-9 TGTGCCAGCAGCCCTTCCTCAGCCTACGAGCAGTACTTC CASSPSSAYEQYF
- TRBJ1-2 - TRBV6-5 TGTGCCAGCAGTTACTCAGGGGGTCAGGGCTACACCTTC CASSYSGGQGYTF
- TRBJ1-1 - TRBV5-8 TGTGCCAGCAGCTCGGGGGGCACTTCAAGGGGGAAAGCTTTCTTT CASSSGGTSRGKAFF
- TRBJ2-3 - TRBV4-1 TGCGCCAGCAGCCCAGGGCCCACAGATACGCAGTATTTT CASSPGPTDTQYF
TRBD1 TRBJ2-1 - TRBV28 TGTGCCAGCACCCCCTCTCTCGGGACAGGCGTAAGCTCCTACAATGAGCAGTTCTTC CASTPSLGTGVSSYNEQFF
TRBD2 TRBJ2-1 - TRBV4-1 TGCGCCAGCAGCCAACAACTAGCGGGATCCTACAATGAGCAGTTCTTC CASSQQLAGSYNEQFF
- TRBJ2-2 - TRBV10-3 TGTGCCATCAGTGTTAGGGCCCTGGAGGACACCGGGGAGCTGTTTTTT CAISVRALEDTGELFF
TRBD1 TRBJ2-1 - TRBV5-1 TGCGCCAGCAGCTTCACAGGGGGGGAGCAGTTCTTC CASSFTGGEQFF
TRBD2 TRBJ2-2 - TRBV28 TGTGCCAGCAGCAGCGGGAGGGCGGGCACCGGGGAGCTGTTTTTT CASSSGRAGTGELFF
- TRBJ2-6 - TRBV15 TGTGCCACCAGCAGAGACAGGGGAACCGGGGCCAACGTCCTGACTTTC CATSRDRGTGANVLTF
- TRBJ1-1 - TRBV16 TGTGCCAGCAGCCAATCCTTATCTAGGGGGAGTAGATCCACTGAAGCTTTCTTT CASSQSLSRGSRSTEAFF
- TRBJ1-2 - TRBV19 TGTGCCAGTAGGGGAGACTATGGCTACACCTTC CASRGDYGYTF
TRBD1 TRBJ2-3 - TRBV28 TGTGCCAGCAGTCTAGAGGGACAGGGGGCAACAGATACGCAGTATTTT CASSLEGQGATDTQYF
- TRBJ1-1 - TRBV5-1 TGCGCCAGCAGCTGGGGTACAGAGGGCGTGGAAGCTTTCTTT CASSWGTEGVEAFF
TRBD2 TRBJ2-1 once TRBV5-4 TGTGCCAGCAGCCCGGTTCCGCTAGCGGGAGGGAGCTCCTACAATGAGCAGTTCTTC CASSPVPLAGGSSYNEQFF
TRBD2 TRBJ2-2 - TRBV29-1 TGCAGCGTTGATGAGGCGGGAGGGTTCGGGGAGCTGTTTTTT CSVDEAGGFGELFF
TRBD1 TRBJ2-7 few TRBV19 TGTGCCAGTAGTATGGACGGGACAGTCTACGAGCAGTACTTC CASSMDGTVYEQYF
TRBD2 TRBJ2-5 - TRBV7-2 TGTGCCAGCAGCTTAATGGGGGGGAGCCAAGAGACCCAGTACTTC CASSLMGGSQETQYF
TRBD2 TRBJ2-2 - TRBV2 TGTGCCAGCAGTGAATTCCCTAGCGGGGCCCCCGGGGAGCTGTTTTTT CASSEFPSGAPGELFF
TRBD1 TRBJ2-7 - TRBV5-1 TGCGCCAGCAGCTTCGGAGGGACAGGGTCCTACGAGCAGTACTTC CASSFGGTGSYEQYF
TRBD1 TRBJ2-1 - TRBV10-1 TGCGCCAGCAGCGAGAGGACAGGGATGTACAATGAGCAGTTCTTC CASSERTGMYNEQFF
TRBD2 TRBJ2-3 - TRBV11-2 TGTGCCAGCAGCTTAGATCCAGCGGGAACAGATACGCAGTATTTT CASSLDPAGTDTQYF
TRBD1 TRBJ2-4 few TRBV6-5 TGTGCCAGCAGAACAGGGGGCCTCAATGGAAACATTCAGTACTTC CASRTGGLNGNIQYF
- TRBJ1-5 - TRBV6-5 TGTGCCAGCAGTTACTCCGGAGCTAATCAGCCCCAGCATTTT CASSYSGANQPQHF
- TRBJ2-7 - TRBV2 TGTGCCAGCAGAGCGTCCTACGAGCAGTACTTC CASRASYEQYF
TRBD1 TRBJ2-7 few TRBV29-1 TGCAGCGTTTTACAGGGGGCCGAGCAGTACTTC CSVLQGAEQYF
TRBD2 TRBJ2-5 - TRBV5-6 TGTGCCAGCAGCTCCACCCTGGGAGCGGGGGAAGAGACCCAGTACTTC CASSSTLGAGEETQYF
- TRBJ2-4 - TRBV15 TGTGCCATCCGTGCCGGGACTCACCCTGGGGCCAAAAACATTCAGTACTTC CAIRAGTHPGAKNIQYF
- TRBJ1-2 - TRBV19 TGTGCCAGTAGAAGCAGTCTGAGGGGCTACACCTTC CASRSSLRGYTF
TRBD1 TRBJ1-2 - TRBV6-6 TGTGCCAGTAGCCTAACAGGGGGAGCCCCTAACTATGGCTACACCTTC CASSLTGGAPNYGYTF
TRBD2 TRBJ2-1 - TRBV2 TGTGCCAGCGTACTAGCGGGAGGCGGGAATGAGCAGTTCTTC CASVLAGGGNEQFF
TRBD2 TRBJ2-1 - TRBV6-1 TGTGCCAGCAGTGAAACACTAGCGGGCTACAATGAGCAGTTCTTC CASSETLAGYNEQFF
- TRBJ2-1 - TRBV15 TGTGCCACCAGTAGGAACGGGCTGCGGGGGCAGTTCTTC CATSRNGLRGQFF
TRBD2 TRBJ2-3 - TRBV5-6 TGTGCCAGCAGCTTACCGGGACTAGCGTCTATTAGCACAGATACGCAGTATTTT CASSLPGLASISTDTQYF
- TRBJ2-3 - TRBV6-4 TGTGCCAGCAGTACCAGTGAAGGAGGAACAGATACGCAGTATTTT CASSTSEGGTDTQYF
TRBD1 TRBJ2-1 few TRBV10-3 TGTGCCATCAGTGAGTCGGGACAGAGGGTCAATGAGCAGTTCTTC CAISESGQRVNEQFF